The 6 T cell receptor beta chains below were found in one sample sequenced in a study of graft-versus-host responses after intestinal transplantation. These TCRs' antigens remain unknown. The assay was immunoSEQ multiplex PCR, and TCRdb's table has in-frame clones only and misses some. The table has 85,000 to 100,000 clones, approximately 94% seen once; the top ten hold 2%. The sample here was unstimulated CD8+ T cells sorted from spleen or lymph node cells, taken before intestinal transplant. These receptors all come from a human donor who received an intestinal transplant.

The chain is built from TRBV19 and TRBJ1-2; 7 bases agree with TRBD1. This CDR3 region has 17 residues. Germline CDR1 reads LNHDA; CDR2 reads SQIVND (reference sequence). With 4 bases clipped from V and 4 bases from J, the junction kept 15 bases outside the gene matches. The CDR3 sequence is CASSKGQAYQTVYGYTF. For the CDR3, the DNA is TGTGCCAGTAGTAAAGGACAGGCCTATCAAACCGTCTATGGCTACACCTTC.

This clone occurred once. V usage is TRBV7-6 and J usage is TRBJ2-2; no clear D gene. Trimming removed 5 bases from V and 6 bases from J, with 10 bases in between. There are 13 residues in the CDR3. CDR1 is SGHVS, CDR2 FNYEAQ, per germline. The CDR3 coding sequence is TGTGCCAGCAGCCCCCGCGAGCCCGGGGAGCTGTTTTTT. Amino acids: CASSPREPGELFF.

The rearrangement joins TRBV18 to TRBJ1-2, with D tentatively TRBD1 (6 bases). Germline V lookup: CDR1 KGHSH, CDR2 LQKENI. The V end was cut by 3 bases, the J end by 3 bases, with 8 bases between. The CDR3 runs 13 residues. CDR3: CASSPTGYYGYTF. In DNA form, the CDR3 reads TGTGCCAGCTCACCGACAGGCTACTATGGCTACACCTTC.

The chain joins TRBV7-9 to TRBJ1-3; D is possibly TRBD1 (6 bases). CDR3 length: 16 residues. With 2 bases removed from V and 0 bases from J, the gap between germline ends came to 11 bases. CDR1 SEHNR and CDR2 FQNEAQ come from the germline V gene (reference sequence). The CDR3 sequence: CASSLTGQGSGNTIYF. The CDR3 coding sequence is TGTGCCAGCAGCTTAACGGGACAAGGCTCTGGAAACACCATATATTTT. Drawing the rest from reference TRBV7-9 and TRBJ1-3, the complete variable domain is DTGVSQNPRHKITKRGQNVTFRCDPISEHNRLYWYRQTLGQGPEFLTYFQNEAQLEKSRLLSDRFSAERPKGSFSTLEIQRTEQGDSAMYLCASSLTGQGSGNTIYFGEGSWLTVV.

The chain uses TRBV6-5 and TRBJ2-7, with unresolved D. The CDR3 spans 13 residues. Trimming took 0 bases from V and 4 from J, leaving 7 bases between them. Per germline, CDR1 MNHEY and CDR2 SVGAGI. CDR3 sequence: CASSYSAEYEQYF. The CDR3 DNA sequence: TGTGCCAGCAGTTACTCGGCGGAGTACGAGCAGTACTTC.

This clone was seen a single time. The chain carries TRBV27 and TRBJ2-1, with 7 bases aligning to TRBD2. This CDR3 comprises 14 residues. Unmatched junction bases numbered 1, after V lost 2 bases and J lost 3 bases. Germline CDR1 and CDR2: MNHEY and SMNVEV (reference sequence). The chain's CDR3 is CASSLGGGYNEQFF. CDR3 coding DNA: TGTGCCAGCAGTTTAGGGGGGGGCTACAATGAGCAGTTCTTC.